The clone carrying this T cell receptor (beta chain) was detected only a few times. Its specificity is unknown. Focal radiation with ipilimumab CTLA-4 blockade was given to patients with chemo-refractory metastatic non-small-cell lung cancer. The assay was immunoSEQ multiplex PCR, and TCRdb's table has in-frame clones only and misses some. The sample lists tens of thousands of clones; around 77% were seen once. The record originates from a study of radiotherapy plus CTLA-4 blockade in lung cancer. For the study at large: Among all patients, about 19% showed objective responses, while approximately 30% had disease control. Study-level results: Blood-borne expansion of tumor-derived TCR clones followed radiotherapy plus ipilimumab. Among reported predictors of response, early blood T cell clone dynamics with interferon-beta performed best.

V lost 7 bases and J lost 5; bases outside the gene matches: 21. In germline, CDR1 is MGHRA, CDR2 YSYEKL. The CDR3 sequence is 18 residues long. The V call is TRBV4-1, the J call TRBJ1-1; 8 bases map to TRBD1. The sequencing here drew on peripheral blood, taken from a patient treated with radiotherapy plus ipilimumab. This sequence originates from a human donor with non-small cell lung cancer who had stable disease on radiotherapy plus ipilimumab. The CDR3 is CASTYKPKAGTGVTEAFF. The DNA for the CDR3 is TGCGCCAGCACCTACAAACCCAAAGCCGGGACAGGCGTGACTGAAGCTTTCTTT.